This T cell receptor (beta chain) appears in the sequencing data of a study of graft-versus-host responses after intestinal transplantation. Study-level points and caveats: With peak circulating GvH clone levels came an association with early post-transplant HvG declines.

Points on this clone: Its antigen is not identified. One junction end does not reproduce the germline sequence, and a read error may be involved.

Germline CDR1 is MNHNS and CDR2 is SASEGT. The CDR3 totals 19 residues. Sequencing used immunoSEQ multiplex PCR; TCRdb keeps in-frame clones, though not all of them. The sample records nearly 110,000 clones, roughly 90% being singletons. The V gene is TRBV6-1, the J gene TRBJ2-7; 16 positions match TRBD2. Sequenced here: unstimulated CD4+ T cells sorted from spleen or lymph node cells, sampled before transplant. This TCR was sampled from a human donor who was the organ donor for an intestinal transplant. The CDR3 protein is CASSKAGTSGGGSSYEQYF. The CDR3 DNA reads TGTGCCAGCAGTAAAGCCGGGACTAGCGGGGGGGGAAGCTCCTACGAGCAGTACTTC.